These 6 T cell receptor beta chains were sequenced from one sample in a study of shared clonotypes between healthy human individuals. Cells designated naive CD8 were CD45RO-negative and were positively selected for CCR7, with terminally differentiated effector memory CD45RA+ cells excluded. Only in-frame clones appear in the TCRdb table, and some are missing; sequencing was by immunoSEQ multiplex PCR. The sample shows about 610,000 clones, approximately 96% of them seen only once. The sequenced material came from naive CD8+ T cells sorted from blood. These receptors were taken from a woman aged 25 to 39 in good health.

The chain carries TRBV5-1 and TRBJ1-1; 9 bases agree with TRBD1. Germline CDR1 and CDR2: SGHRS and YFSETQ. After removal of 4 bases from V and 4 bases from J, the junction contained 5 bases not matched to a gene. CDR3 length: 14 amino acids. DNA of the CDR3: TGCGCCAGCAGCATGACAGGGGGTGGCACTGAAGCTTTCTTT. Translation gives CASSMTGGGTEAFF.

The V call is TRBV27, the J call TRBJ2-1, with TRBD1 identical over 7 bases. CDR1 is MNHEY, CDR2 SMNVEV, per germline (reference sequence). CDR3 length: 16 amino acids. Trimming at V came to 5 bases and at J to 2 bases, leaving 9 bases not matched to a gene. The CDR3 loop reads CASSPRTGVTYNEQFF. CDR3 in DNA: TGTGCCAGCAGTCCAAGAACAGGGGTTACCTACAATGAGCAGTTCTTC.

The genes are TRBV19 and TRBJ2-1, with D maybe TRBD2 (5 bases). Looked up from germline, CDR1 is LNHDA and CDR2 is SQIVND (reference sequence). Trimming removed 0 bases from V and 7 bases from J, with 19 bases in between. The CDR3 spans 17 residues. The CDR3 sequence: CASSIDMWTGGRNEQFF. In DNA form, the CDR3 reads TGTGCCAGTAGTATAGATATGTGGACTGGAGGTAGGAATGAGCAGTTCTTC. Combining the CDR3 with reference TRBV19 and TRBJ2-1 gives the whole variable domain DGGITQSPKYLFRKEGQNVTLSCEQNLNHDAMYWYRQDPGQGLRLIYYSQIVNDFQKGDIAEGYSVSREKKESFPLTVTSAQKNPTAFYLCASSIDMWTGGRNEQFFGPGTRLTVL.

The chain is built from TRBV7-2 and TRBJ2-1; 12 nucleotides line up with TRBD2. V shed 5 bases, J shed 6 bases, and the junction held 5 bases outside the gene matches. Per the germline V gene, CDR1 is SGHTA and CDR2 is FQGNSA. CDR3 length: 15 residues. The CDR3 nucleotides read TGTGCCAGCAGCCACGGACTAGCGGGGTCCAATGAGCAGTTCTTC. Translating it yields CASSHGLAGSNEQFF.

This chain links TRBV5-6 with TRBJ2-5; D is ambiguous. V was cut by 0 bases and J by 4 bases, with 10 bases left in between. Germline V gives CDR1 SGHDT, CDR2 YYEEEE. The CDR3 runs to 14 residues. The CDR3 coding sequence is TGTGCCAGCAGCTTGGCCAAAGGTCTAGAGACCCAGTACTTC. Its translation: CASSLAKGLETQYF.

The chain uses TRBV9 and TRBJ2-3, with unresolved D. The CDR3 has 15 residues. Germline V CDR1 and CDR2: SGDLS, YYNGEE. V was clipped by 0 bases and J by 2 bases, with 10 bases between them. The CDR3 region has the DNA TGTGCCAGCAGCGTAGAGGGTCAAACCACAGATACGCAGTATTTT. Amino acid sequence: CASSVEGQTTDTQYF.